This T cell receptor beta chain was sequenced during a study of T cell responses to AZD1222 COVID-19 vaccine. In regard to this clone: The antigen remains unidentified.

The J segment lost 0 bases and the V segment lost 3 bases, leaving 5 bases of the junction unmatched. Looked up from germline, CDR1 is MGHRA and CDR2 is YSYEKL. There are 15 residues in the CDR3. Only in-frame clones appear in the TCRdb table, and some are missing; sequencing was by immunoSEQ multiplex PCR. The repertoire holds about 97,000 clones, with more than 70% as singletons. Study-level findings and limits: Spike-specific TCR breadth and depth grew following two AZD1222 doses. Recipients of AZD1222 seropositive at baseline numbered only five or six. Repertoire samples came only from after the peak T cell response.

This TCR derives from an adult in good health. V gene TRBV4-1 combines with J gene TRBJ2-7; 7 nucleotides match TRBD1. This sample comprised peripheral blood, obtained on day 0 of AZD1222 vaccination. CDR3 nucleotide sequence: TGCGCCAGCAGCCACGGACAGGCAGTCTCCTACGAGCAGTACTTC. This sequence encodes CASSHGQAVSYEQYF.